A selection of T cell receptor beta chains follows, all from one sample in a study of PD-1 blockade in mismatch repair-deficient tumors. The assay was immunoSEQ multiplex PCR, and TCRdb's table has in-frame clones only and misses some. The sample lists more than 50,000 clones, around 88% occurring once. Sequences were derived from peripheral blood, sampled 52 weeks after starting pembrolizumab. These receptor sequences come from an adult with mismatch repair-deficient cancer. Both conserved end residues are part of each CDR3. D genes are given only for firm matches. Clone sizes are given selectively: once, few, many, or a class where the clone is expanded.

abundance: NA; d_gene: NA; v_gene: TRBV5-1; j_gene: TRBJ1-1; CDR3aa: CASSRTTNTEAFF; CDR3nt: TGCGCCAGCAGCCGGACAACGAACACTGAAGCTTTCTTT
abundance: NA; d_gene: NA; v_gene: TRBV15; j_gene: TRBJ1-1; CDR3aa: CATSRGTIGVNTEAFF; CDR3nt: TGTGCCACCAGCAGAGGTACTATCGGGGTGAACACTGAAGCTTTCTTT
abundance: NA; d_gene: NA; v_gene: TRBV19; j_gene: TRBJ2-1; CDR3aa: CASSITGSSYNEQFF; CDR3nt: TGTGCCAGTAGTATTACCGGGAGCTCCTACAATGAGCAGTTCTTC
abundance: NA; d_gene: TRBD1; v_gene: TRBV27; j_gene: TRBJ2-4; CDR3aa: CASSSLDRVSIQYF; CDR3nt: TGTGCCAGCAGTTCCTTAGACAGGGTGAGCATTCAGTACTTC
abundance: NA; d_gene: TRBD1; v_gene: TRBV27; j_gene: TRBJ2-7; CDR3aa: CASSSDRGRYEQYF; CDR3nt: TGTGCCAGCAGTTCCGACAGGGGGCGATACGAGCAGTACTTC
abundance: once; d_gene: NA; v_gene: TRBV29-1; j_gene: TRBJ1-1; CDR3aa: CSVETQGANTEAFF; CDR3nt: TGCAGCGTTGAAACCCAAGGGGCGAACACTGAAGCTTTCTTT
abundance: NA; d_gene: NA; v_gene: TRBV21-1; j_gene: TRBJ2-1; CDR3aa: CASSRSTRPYNEQFF; CDR3nt: TGTGCCAGCAGCCGCTCGACTAGACCCTACAATGAGCAGTTCTTC
abundance: NA; d_gene: NA; v_gene: TRBV4-3; j_gene: TRBJ2-2; CDR3aa: CASSRGGELFF; CDR3nt: TGCGCCAGCAGCCGGGGCGGGGAGCTGTTTTTT
abundance: NA; d_gene: TRBD2; v_gene: TRBV5-8; j_gene: TRBJ2-7; CDR3aa: CASSFREGGYEQYF; CDR3nt: TGTGCCAGCAGTTTCCGGGAGGGCGGCTACGAGCAGTACTTC
abundance: NA; d_gene: NA; v_gene: TRBV19; j_gene: TRBJ2-7; CDR3aa: CASSSTGSSYEQYF; CDR3nt: TGTGCCAGTAGCTCTACAGGGAGTTCCTACGAGCAGTACTTC
abundance: NA; d_gene: TRBD1; v_gene: TRBV6-5; j_gene: TRBJ1-1; CDR3aa: CASSYSRTGGPEAFF; CDR3nt: TGTGCCAGCAGTTACTCACGGACAGGGGGGCCTGAAGCTTTCTTT
abundance: NA; d_gene: TRBD2; v_gene: TRBV11-3; j_gene: TRBJ2-1; CDR3aa: CASREYGTSATGTYNEQFF; CDR3nt: TGTGCCAGCAGGGAGTACGGGACTAGCGCGACCGGAACCTACAATGAGCAGTTCTTC
abundance: NA; d_gene: NA; v_gene: TRBV7-9; j_gene: TRBJ2-5; CDR3aa: CAQPRVETQYF; CDR3nt: TGTGCCCAGCCCCGGGTAGAGACCCAGTACTTC
abundance: NA; d_gene: NA; v_gene: TRBV5-1; j_gene: TRBJ2-5; CDR3aa: CASSLGTEKETQYF; CDR3nt: TGCGCCAGCAGCTTGGGTACCGAGAAAGAGACCCAGTACTTC
abundance: few; d_gene: TRBD1; v_gene: TRBV6-4; j_gene: TRBJ1-1; CDR3aa: CASSLGQGAENTEAFF; CDR3nt: TGTGCCAGCAGCCTCGGACAGGGGGCTGAGAACACTGAAGCTTTCTTT
abundance: NA; d_gene: NA; v_gene: TRBV9; j_gene: TRBJ1-4; CDR3aa: CASSADSTTNEKLFF; CDR3nt: TGTGCCAGCAGCGCAGACAGTACAACGAATGAAAAACTGTTTTTT
abundance: NA; d_gene: NA; v_gene: TRBV13; j_gene: TRBJ2-7; CDR3aa: CASSLGGYRENSYEQYF; CDR3nt: TGTGCCAGCAGCTTAGGCGGATACAGGGAAAACTCCTACGAGCAGTACTTC
abundance: NA; d_gene: NA; v_gene: TRBV6-5; j_gene: TRBJ1-5; CDR3aa: CASSYAGNQPQHF; CDR3nt: TGTGCCAGCAGTTACGCCGGGAATCAGCCCCAGCATTTT
abundance: NA; d_gene: TRBD1; v_gene: TRBV10-3; j_gene: TRBJ2-2; CDR3aa: CASRGRQGETGELFF; CDR3nt: TGTGCCTCCCGGGGGAGACAGGGGGAGACCGGGGAGCTGTTTTTT
abundance: NA; d_gene: NA; v_gene: TRBV9; j_gene: TRBJ2-3; CDR3aa: CASSLRASTDTQYF; CDR3nt: TGTGCCAGCAGCTTGAGGGCTAGCACAGATACGCAGTATTTT
abundance: NA; d_gene: NA; v_gene: TRBV4-1; j_gene: TRBJ2-7; CDR3aa: CASSQESYLQGASYEQYF; CDR3nt: TGCGCCAGCAGCCAAGAATCTTACTTACAGGGAGCCTCCTACGAGCAGTACTTC
abundance: NA; d_gene: TRBD1; v_gene: TRBV5-1; j_gene: TRBJ2-7; CDR3aa: CASSKAGGKLYEQYF; CDR3nt: TGCGCCAGCAGCAAGGCAGGGGGCAAGCTCTACGAGCAGTACTTC
abundance: NA; d_gene: NA; v_gene: TRBV11-1; j_gene: TRBJ1-1; CDR3aa: CASSLHPDTEAFF; CDR3nt: TGTGCCAGCAGCTTGCACCCAGACACTGAAGCTTTCTTT
abundance: NA; d_gene: NA; v_gene: TRBV11-3; j_gene: TRBJ2-2; CDR3aa: CASSPDYTLRGTGELFF; CDR3nt: TGTGCCAGCAGCCCCGACTATACACTCCGGGGCACCGGGGAGCTGTTTTTT
abundance: NA; d_gene: NA; v_gene: TRBV7-6; j_gene: TRBJ2-7; CDR3aa: CASSLGGTTSYEQYF; CDR3nt: TGTGCCAGCAGCTTAGGGGGGACGACTTCCTACGAGCAGTACTTC
abundance: few; d_gene: NA; v_gene: TRBV7-9; j_gene: TRBJ2-7; CDR3aa: CASSQRAYEQYF; CDR3nt: TGTGCCAGCAGCCAGAGGGCCTACGAGCAGTACTTC
abundance: NA; d_gene: NA; v_gene: TRBV30; j_gene: TRBJ2-2; CDR3aa: CAWTVRENTGELFF; CDR3nt: TGTGCCTGGACTGTGAGGGAGAACACCGGGGAGCTGTTTTTT
abundance: NA; d_gene: NA; v_gene: TRBV7-6; j_gene: TRBJ2-7; CDR3aa: CASSLAGLGDEQYF; CDR3nt: TGTGCCAGCAGCTTAGCGGGGCTCGGTGACGAGCAGTACTTC
abundance: NA; d_gene: NA; v_gene: TRBV20-1; j_gene: TRBJ2-2; CDR3aa: CSAISAGELFF; CDR3nt: TGCAGTGCTATATCGGCCGGGGAGCTGTTTTTT
abundance: NA; d_gene: NA; v_gene: TRBV5-6; j_gene: TRBJ1-1; CDR3aa: CASSRRQGNTEAFF; CDR3nt: TGTGCCAGCAGTAGAAGGCAGGGTAACACTGAAGCTTTCTTT
abundance: NA; d_gene: NA; v_gene: TRBV29-1; j_gene: TRBJ1-1; CDR3aa: CSVGTFLW; CDR3nt: TGCAGCGTTGGGACATTCCTTTGG
abundance: few; d_gene: NA; v_gene: TRBV4-2; j_gene: TRBJ2-1; CDR3aa: CASSQGGAGEQFF; CDR3nt: TGTGCCAGCAGCCAAGGGGGGGCGGGGGAGCAGTTCTTC
abundance: NA; d_gene: NA; v_gene: TRBV4-3; j_gene: TRBJ1-4; CDR3aa: CASSQDPLHREEEKLFF; CDR3nt: TGCGCCAGCAGCCAAGATCCCTTGCACAGGGAGGAGGAAAAACTGTTTTTT
abundance: NA; d_gene: NA; v_gene: TRBV5-1; j_gene: TRBJ2-1; CDR3aa: CASSSLEGWATEQFF; CDR3nt: TGCGCCAGCAGCTCACTCGAAGGGTGGGCGACCGAGCAGTTCTTC
abundance: NA; d_gene: TRBD1; v_gene: TRBV28; j_gene: TRBJ2-7; CDR3aa: CASSPLGQGHHYEQYF; CDR3nt: TGTGCCAGCAGTCCTCTCGGACAGGGGCACCACTACGAGCAGTACTTC
abundance: once; d_gene: TRBD2; v_gene: TRBV10-1; j_gene: TRBJ2-1; CDR3aa: CASSERTSGISYNEQFF; CDR3nt: TGCGCCAGCAGTGAGAGGACTAGCGGGATTTCCTACAATGAGCAGTTCTTC
abundance: NA; d_gene: TRBD2; v_gene: TRBV7-6; j_gene: TRBJ2-7; CDR3aa: CASSPRDIPGLASYEQYF; CDR3nt: TGTGCCAGCAGTCCCCGGGACATTCCAGGACTAGCCTCCTACGAGCAGTACTTC
abundance: NA; d_gene: NA; v_gene: TRBV2; j_gene: TRBJ2-7; CDR3aa: CASSLRRDEQYF; CDR3nt: TGTGCCAGCAGTCTTCGGAGAGACGAGCAGTACTTC
abundance: NA; d_gene: NA; v_gene: TRBV27; j_gene: TRBJ2-2; CDR3aa: CASMLGTGELFF; CDR3nt: TGTGCCAGCATGTTGGGCACCGGGGAGCTGTTTTTT
abundance: NA; d_gene: TRBD1; v_gene: TRBV28; j_gene: TRBJ1-1; CDR3aa: CASSVEGAAFF; CDR3nt: TGTGCCAGCAGTGTAGAGGGGGCAGCTTTCTTT
abundance: NA; d_gene: TRBD1; v_gene: TRBV5-1; j_gene: TRBJ1-2; CDR3aa: CASSSTGGYGYGYTF; CDR3nt: TGCGCCAGCAGCTCAACAGGGGGCTACGGGTATGGCTACACCTTC
abundance: NA; d_gene: NA; v_gene: TRBV6-5; j_gene: TRBJ2-1; CDR3aa: CASSQFEGDNEQFF; CDR3nt: TGTGCCAGCAGTCAATTCGAGGGGGACAATGAGCAGTTCTTC
abundance: NA; d_gene: NA; v_gene: TRBV9; j_gene: TRBJ1-2; CDR3aa: CASSVGAASEYGYTF; CDR3nt: TGTGCCAGCAGCGTAGGGGCTGCTTCTGAATATGGCTACACCTTC
abundance: NA; d_gene: TRBD1; v_gene: TRBV29-1; j_gene: TRBJ1-2; CDR3aa: CSVPQQGVYGYTF; CDR3nt: TGCAGCGTTCCACAACAGGGGGTTTATGGCTACACCTTC
abundance: NA; d_gene: NA; v_gene: TRBV5-6; j_gene: TRBJ1-1; CDR3aa: CASSLLARVFTEAFF; CDR3nt: TGTGCCAGCAGCTTGTTAGCCAGGGTTTTCACTGAAGCTTTCTTT
abundance: NA; d_gene: NA; v_gene: TRBV7-6; j_gene: TRBJ2-5; CDR3aa: CASRSDKGETQYF; CDR3nt: TGTGCCAGCAGATCTGACAAGGGGGAGACCCAGTACTTC
abundance: NA; d_gene: NA; v_gene: TRBV6-6; j_gene: TRBJ1-2; CDR3aa: CASSYDGTFYGYTF; CDR3nt: TGTGCCAGCAGTTACGACGGGACATTCTATGGCTACACCTTC
abundance: once; d_gene: TRBD1; v_gene: TRBV5-6; j_gene: TRBJ2-1; CDR3aa: CASSAGTVGGNEQFF; CDR3nt: TGTGCCAGCAGCGCCGGGACAGTGGGTGGCAATGAGCAGTTCTTC
abundance: NA; d_gene: NA; v_gene: TRBV27; j_gene: TRBJ1-2; CDR3aa: CASSLWGGANYGYTF; CDR3nt: TGTGCCAGCAGTTTATGGGGAGGGGCGAACTATGGCTACACCTTC
abundance: once; d_gene: NA; v_gene: TRBV20-1; j_gene: TRBJ2-1; CDR3aa: CSARRGVEQFF; CDR3nt: TGCAGTGCTAGAAGGGGAGTCGAGCAGTTCTTC
abundance: NA; d_gene: NA; v_gene: TRBV4-2; j_gene: TRBJ2-7; CDR3aa: CASSQVLVGPYEQYF; CDR3nt: TGTGCCAGCAGCCAAGTATTAGTCGGACCCTACGAGCAGTACTTC
abundance: NA; d_gene: TRBD2; v_gene: TRBV28; j_gene: TRBJ2-3; CDR3aa: CASSLSSGSFTDTQYF; CDR3nt: TGTGCCAGCAGTTTATCCAGCGGGAGTTTCACAGATACGCAGTATTTT
abundance: NA; d_gene: NA; v_gene: TRBV11-2; j_gene: TRBJ1-5; CDR3aa: CASSLKGNSNQPQHF; CDR3nt: TGTGCCAGCAGTCTAAAGGGAAATAGCAATCAGCCCCAGCATTTT
abundance: NA; d_gene: TRBD2; v_gene: TRBV7-2; j_gene: TRBJ2-1; CDR3aa: CASSSLAGGTYNEQFF; CDR3nt: TGTGCCAGCAGCTCCCTAGCGGGAGGGACCTACAATGAGCAGTTCTTC